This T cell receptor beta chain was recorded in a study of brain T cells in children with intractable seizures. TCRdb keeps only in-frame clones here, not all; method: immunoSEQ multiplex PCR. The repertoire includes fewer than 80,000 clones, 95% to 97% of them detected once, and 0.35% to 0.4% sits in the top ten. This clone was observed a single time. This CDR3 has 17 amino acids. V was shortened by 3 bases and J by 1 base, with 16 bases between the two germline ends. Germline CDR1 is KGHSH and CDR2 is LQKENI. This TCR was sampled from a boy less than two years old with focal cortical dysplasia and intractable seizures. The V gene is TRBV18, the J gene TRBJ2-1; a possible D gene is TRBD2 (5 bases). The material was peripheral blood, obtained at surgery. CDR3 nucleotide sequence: TGTGCCAGCTCACCCGACGGAGGACCGAATTCCTACAATGAGCAGTTCTTC. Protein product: CASSPDGGPNSYNEQFF. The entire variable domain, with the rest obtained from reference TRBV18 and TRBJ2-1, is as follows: NAGVMQNPRHLVRRRGQEARLRCSPMKGHSHVYWYRQLPEEGLKFMVYLQKENIIDESGMPKERFSAEFPKEGPSILRIQQVVRGDSAAYFCASSPDGGPNSYNEQFFGPGTRLTVL.